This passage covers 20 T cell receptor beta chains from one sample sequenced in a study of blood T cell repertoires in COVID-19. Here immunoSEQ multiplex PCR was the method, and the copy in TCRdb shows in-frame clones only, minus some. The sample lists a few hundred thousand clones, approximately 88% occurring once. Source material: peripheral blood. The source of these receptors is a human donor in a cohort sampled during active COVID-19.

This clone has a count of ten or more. The CDR3 DNA reads TGCAGCGTCCTTATTACGACAGATTCCTACGAGCAGTACTTC. It encodes CSVLITTDSYEQYF. The chain couples TRBV29-1 to TRBJ2-7, with a tentative D call TRBD1 (5 bases). This CDR3 spans 14 amino acids. Germline values: CDR1 SQVTM, CDR2 ANQGSEA. V gave up 6 bases and J gave up 1 base, with 16 bases separating them.

The CDR3 DNA is TGCGCCAGCAGCCGACAGCGGGGGTCCCCCTACGAGCAGTACTTC. Encoded protein: CASSRQRGSPYEQYF. The chain is built from TRBV4-1 and TRBJ2-7; TRBD2 matches at 8 bases. V shed 4 bases and J 2 bases; nucleotides not matched to a gene: 7. There are 15 residues in the CDR3. Germline V gene sequence: CDR1 MGHRA, CDR2 YSYEKL.

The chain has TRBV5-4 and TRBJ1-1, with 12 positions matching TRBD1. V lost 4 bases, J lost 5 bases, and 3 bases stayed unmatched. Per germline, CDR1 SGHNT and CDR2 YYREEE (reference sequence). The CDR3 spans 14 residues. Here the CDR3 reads CASSGTGGRTEAFF. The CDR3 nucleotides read TGTGCCAGCAGCGGGACAGGGGGCAGGACTGAAGCTTTCTTT.

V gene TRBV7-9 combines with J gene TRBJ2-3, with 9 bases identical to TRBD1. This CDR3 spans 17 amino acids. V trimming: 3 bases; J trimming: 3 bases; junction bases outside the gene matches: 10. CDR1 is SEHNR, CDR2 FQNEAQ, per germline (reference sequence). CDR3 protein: CASSFNPGQGRTDTQYF. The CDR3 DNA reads TGTGCCAGCAGCTTTAATCCGGGACAGGGTAGGACAGATACGCAGTATTTT.

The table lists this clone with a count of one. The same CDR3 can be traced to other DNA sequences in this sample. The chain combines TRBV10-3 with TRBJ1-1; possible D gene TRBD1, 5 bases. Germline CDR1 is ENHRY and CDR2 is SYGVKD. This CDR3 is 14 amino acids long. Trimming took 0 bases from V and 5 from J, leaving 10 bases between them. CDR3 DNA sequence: TGTGCCATCAGTGAGTCGATCCAGGGTACTGAAGCTTTCTTT. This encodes CAISESIQGTEAFF.

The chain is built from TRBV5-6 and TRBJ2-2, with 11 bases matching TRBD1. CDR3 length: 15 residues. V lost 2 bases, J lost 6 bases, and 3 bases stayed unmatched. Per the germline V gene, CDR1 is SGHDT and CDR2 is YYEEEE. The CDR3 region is CASSFPGQGAGELFF. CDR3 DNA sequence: TGTGCCAGCAGCTTCCCGGGACAGGGGGCCGGGGAGCTGTTTTTT. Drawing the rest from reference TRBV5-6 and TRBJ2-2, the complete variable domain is DAGVTQSPTHLIKTRGQQVTLRCSPKSGHDTVSWYQQALGQGPQFIFQYYEEEERQRGNFPDRFSGHQFPNYSSELNVNALLLGDSALYLCASSFPGQGAGELFFGEGSRLTVL.

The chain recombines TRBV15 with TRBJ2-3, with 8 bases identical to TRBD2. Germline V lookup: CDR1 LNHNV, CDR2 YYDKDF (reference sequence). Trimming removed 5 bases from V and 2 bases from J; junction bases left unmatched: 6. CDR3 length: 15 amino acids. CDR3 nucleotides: TGTGCCACCAGCGGAGCGGGGGTGCACACAGATACGCAGTATTTT. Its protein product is CATSGAGVHTDTQYF.

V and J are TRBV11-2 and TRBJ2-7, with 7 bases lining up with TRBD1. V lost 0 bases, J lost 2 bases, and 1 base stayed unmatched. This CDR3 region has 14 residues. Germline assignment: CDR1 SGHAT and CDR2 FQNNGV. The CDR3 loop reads CASSLEQGTYEQYF. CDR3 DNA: TGTGCCAGCAGCTTAGAACAGGGGACCTACGAGCAGTACTTC.

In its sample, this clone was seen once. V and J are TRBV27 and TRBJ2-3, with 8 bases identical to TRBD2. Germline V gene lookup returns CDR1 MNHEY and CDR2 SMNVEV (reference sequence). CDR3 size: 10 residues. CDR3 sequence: CTSGQDTQYF. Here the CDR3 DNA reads TGTACTAGCGGTCAAGATACGCAGTATTTT.

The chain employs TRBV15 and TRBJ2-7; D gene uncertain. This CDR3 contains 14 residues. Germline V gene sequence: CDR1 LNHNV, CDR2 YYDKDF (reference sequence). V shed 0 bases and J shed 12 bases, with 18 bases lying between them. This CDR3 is CATSREHSIAVPYF. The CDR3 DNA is TGTGCCACCAGCAGAGAACACAGCATCGCAGTCCCGTACTTC.

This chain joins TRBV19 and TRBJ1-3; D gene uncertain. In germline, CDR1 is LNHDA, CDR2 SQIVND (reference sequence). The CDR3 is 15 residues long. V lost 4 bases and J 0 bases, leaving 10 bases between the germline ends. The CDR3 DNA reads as TGTGCCAGTAGTAAGGCCTACAGCTCTGGAAACACCATATATTTT. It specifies CASSKAYSSGNTIYF.

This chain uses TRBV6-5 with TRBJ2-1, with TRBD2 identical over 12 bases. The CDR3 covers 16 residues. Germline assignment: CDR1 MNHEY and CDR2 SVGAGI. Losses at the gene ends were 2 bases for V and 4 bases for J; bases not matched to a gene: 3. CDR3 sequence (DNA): TGTGCCAGCAGTTACAGGACTAGCGGGATATACAATGAGCAGTTCTTC. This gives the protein CASSYRTSGIYNEQFF.

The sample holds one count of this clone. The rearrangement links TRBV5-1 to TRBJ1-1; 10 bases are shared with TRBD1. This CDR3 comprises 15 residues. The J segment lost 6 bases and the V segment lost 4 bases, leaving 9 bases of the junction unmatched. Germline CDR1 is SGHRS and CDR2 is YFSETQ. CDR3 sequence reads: CASSPDRGRASEAFF. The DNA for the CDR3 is TGCGCCAGCAGCCCCGACAGGGGGCGCGCATCTGAAGCTTTCTTT. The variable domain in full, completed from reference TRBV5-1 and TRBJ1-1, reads KAGVTQTPRYLIKTRGQQVTLSCSPISGHRSVSWYQQTPGQGLQFLFEYFSETQRNKGNFPGRFSGRQFSNSRSEMNVSTLELGDSALYLCASSPDRGRASEAFFGQGTRLTVV.

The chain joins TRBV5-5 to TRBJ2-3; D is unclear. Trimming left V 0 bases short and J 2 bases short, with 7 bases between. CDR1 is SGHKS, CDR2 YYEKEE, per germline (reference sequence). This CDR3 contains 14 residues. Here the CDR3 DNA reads TGTGCCAGCAGCTTGGCCTCCCCCACAGATACGCAGTATTTT. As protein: CASSLASPTDTQYF.

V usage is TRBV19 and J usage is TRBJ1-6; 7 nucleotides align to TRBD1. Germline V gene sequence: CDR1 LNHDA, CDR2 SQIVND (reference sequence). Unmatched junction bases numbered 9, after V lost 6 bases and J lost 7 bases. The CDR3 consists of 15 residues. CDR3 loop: CASRVTGLRNSPLHF. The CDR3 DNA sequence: TGTGCCAGTAGGGTGACAGGGCTTAGGAATTCACCCCTCCACTTT. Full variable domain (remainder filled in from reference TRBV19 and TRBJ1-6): DGGITQSPKYLFRKEGQNVTLSCEQNLNHDAMYWYRQDPGQGLRLIYYSQIVNDFQKGDIAEGYSVSREKKESFPLTVTSAQKNPTAFYLCASRVTGLRNSPLHFGNGTRLTVT.

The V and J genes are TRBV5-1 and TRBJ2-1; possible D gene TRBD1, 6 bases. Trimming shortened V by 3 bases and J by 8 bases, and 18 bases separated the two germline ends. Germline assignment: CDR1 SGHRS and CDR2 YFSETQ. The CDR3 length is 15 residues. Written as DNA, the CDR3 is TGCGCCAGCAGCTGGGGGCTTTCGGGGTGGGATGAGCAGTTCTTC. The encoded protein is CASSWGLSGWDEQFF.

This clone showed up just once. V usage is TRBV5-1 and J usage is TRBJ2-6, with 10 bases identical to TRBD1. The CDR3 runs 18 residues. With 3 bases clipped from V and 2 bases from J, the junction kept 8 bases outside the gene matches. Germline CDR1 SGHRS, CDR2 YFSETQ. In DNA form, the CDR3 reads TGCGCCAGCAGCTGGGGACAGGGGAGGTTAACTGGGGCCAACGTCCTGACTTTC. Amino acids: CASSWGQGRLTGANVLTF.

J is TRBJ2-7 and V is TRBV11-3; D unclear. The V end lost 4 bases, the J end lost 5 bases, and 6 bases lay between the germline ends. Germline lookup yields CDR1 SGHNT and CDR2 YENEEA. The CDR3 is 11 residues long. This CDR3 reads CASSSTDEQYF. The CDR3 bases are TGTGCCAGCAGCTCCACAGACGAGCAGTACTTC.

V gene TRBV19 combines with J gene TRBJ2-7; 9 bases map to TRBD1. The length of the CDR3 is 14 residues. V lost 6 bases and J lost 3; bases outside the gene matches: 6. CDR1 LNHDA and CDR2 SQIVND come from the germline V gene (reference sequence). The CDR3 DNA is TGTGCCAGTAGCAAACAGGGGGCTAACTACGAGCAGTACTTC. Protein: CASSKQGANYEQYF.

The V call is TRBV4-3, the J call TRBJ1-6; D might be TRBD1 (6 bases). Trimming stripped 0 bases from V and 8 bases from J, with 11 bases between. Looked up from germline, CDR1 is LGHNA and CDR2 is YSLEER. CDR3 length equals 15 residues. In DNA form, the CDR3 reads TGCGCCAGCAGCCAAGACAGGGGTATGTATTCACCCCTCCACTTT. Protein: CASSQDRGMYSPLHF.